One sample yielded the 10 T cell receptor beta chains listed below, sequenced in a study of shared clonotypes between healthy human individuals. The table came from immunoSEQ multiplex PCR; TCRdb's copy has only in-frame clones and leaves some out. The sample has about 230,000 clones, under 80% seen once. The sample was memory CD4+ T cells sorted from blood. The subset: CD45RA-negative fraction. These receptors all stem from a man aged 25-45 years in good health.

The count of this clone is one. The chain has TRBV4-3 and TRBJ2-4; D is perhaps TRBD1 (6 bases). V lost 1 base, J lost 3 bases, and 13 bases lay in between. The CDR3 runs 16 residues. Germline assignment: CDR1 LGHNA and CDR2 YSLEER. The CDR3 spells CASSQVWGLDKNIQYF. DNA for the CDR3: TGCGCCAGCAGCCAAGTTTGGGGGCTGGACAAAAACATTCAGTACTTC.

CDR3 DNA: TGTGCCAGCAGCTTAGAGTGGGGGCAACAGAACACTGAAGCTTTCTTT. Its translation: CASSLEWGQQNTEAFF. This sequence joins TRBV11-2 and TRBJ1-1, with D possibly matching TRBD1 (6 bases). This CDR3 spans 16 amino acids. Germline values: CDR1 SGHAT, CDR2 FQNNGV. V was trimmed by 0 bases and J by 1 base, leaving 12 bases between them.

CDR3 loop: CASSPPEPKNIQYF. Here the CDR3 DNA reads TGTGCCAGCTCACCACCGGAGCCCAAAAACATTCAGTACTTC. The chain has TRBV18 and TRBJ2-4, with unresolved D. Germline assignment: CDR1 KGHSH and CDR2 LQKENI. The CDR3 runs 14 residues. V dropped 0 bases and J dropped 2 bases, with 5 bases sitting between them.

This clone has only a few counts. The rearrangement joins TRBV6-1 to TRBJ2-7, with 7 bases that match TRBD2. Germline V gives CDR1 MNHNS, CDR2 SASEGT. The CDR3 has 13 residues. V trimming: 1 base; J trimming: 8 bases; junction bases outside the gene matches: 5. CDR3 bases: TGTGCCAGCAGTGAAGTCGAACTAGCGAAGCAGTACTTC. Residues: CASSEVELAKQYF.

The J gene is TRBJ2-3, the V gene TRBV28; perhaps TRBD1 as D (6 bases). The CDR3 contains 14 residues. V lost 4 bases and J lost 5, with 13 bases in between. The V gene's germline CDR1 is MDHEN and CDR2 SYDVKM. The CDR3 sequence: CASSWPGVGDTQYF. Written as DNA, the CDR3 is TGTGCCAGCAGTTGGCCAGGGGTTGGAGATACGCAGTATTTT.

The V and J genes are TRBV5-4 and TRBJ2-6; possibly TRBD1 for D (5 bases). V lost 4 bases and J lost 2, with 10 bases in between. Germline-derived CDR1 and CDR2 are SGHNT and YYREEE (reference sequence). The length of the CDR3 is 15 residues. CDR3 coding DNA: TGTGCCAGCAGCGAGGACATGGCTGGGGCCAACGTCCTGACTTTC. This translates into CASSEDMAGANVLTF.

This clone came up a few times. The chain combines TRBV11-1 with TRBJ2-1; 9 bases match TRBD2. Germline CDR1 and CDR2: SGHAT and FQDESV (reference sequence). V dropped 2 bases and J dropped 10; count of bases not matched to a gene: 6. This CDR3 has 14 amino acids. The CDR3 sequence: CASSLMTLAGEQFF. CDR3 coding DNA: TGTGCCAGCAGCTTAATGACTCTAGCGGGAGAGCAGTTCTTC.

Only one count was recorded for this clone. V usage is TRBV29-1 and J usage is TRBJ1-3; the match to TRBD1 covers 7 bases. J lost 2 bases, V lost 7 bases, and 2 bases had no gene match. This CDR3 is 12 amino acids long. Germline V gives CDR1 SQVTM, CDR2 ANQGSEA. The CDR3 bases are TGCAGCGCCACAGGGGCTGGAAACACCATATATTTT. The encoded protein is CSATGAGNTIYF.

With respect to this clone: Only one base separates this from a far larger clonotype, so it likely reflects a read error. This specimen includes other DNA sequences encoding the same CDR3. The chain uses TRBV6-1 and TRBJ1-1; the D is unclear. V lost 2 bases and J 10 bases, leaving 14 bases between the germline ends. In germline, CDR1 is MNHNS, CDR2 SASEGT. The CDR3 sequence is 13 residues long. The CDR3 coding sequence is TGTGCCAGCAGTGAATCTGTACAAACTCGAGCTTTCTTT. Translation gives CASSESVQTRAFF.

The rearrangement uses TRBV5-1 and TRBJ2-5; D might be TRBD1 (6 bases). This CDR3 has 13 residues. Trimming stripped 3 bases from V and 2 bases from J, with 8 bases between. Germline values: CDR1 SGHRS, CDR2 YFSETQ. In DNA form, the CDR3 reads TGCGCCAGCAGCTACGGACAGCAAGAGACCCAGTACTTC. Translation gives CASSYGQQETQYF.